The sequence of this T cell receptor beta chain was determined in a study of shared clonotypes between healthy human individuals. General study points: Represented diversity (both genetic and exposure-history) was limited by the small number of donors.

The J segment lost 8 bases and the V segment lost 2 bases, leaving 8 bases of the junction unmatched. Germline assignment: CDR1 GTSNPN and CDR2 SVGIG (reference sequence). CDR3 length equals 14 residues. Of note for this clone: The antigen is unknown.

Profiled with immunoSEQ multiplex PCR; TCRdb holds only in-frame clones, not every one. The sample comprises around 2,000,000 clones, roughly 94% of which are singletons, and 0.13% rests with the top ten. Negatively enriched CD4+ T cells were divided by CD45RA into naive and memory. Sequencing input: naive CD4+ T cells sorted from blood. Subset meaning: CD45RA+ positively selected. V usage is TRBV30 and J usage is TRBJ1-4; 7 bases are a match to TRBD1. The sequence came from a young man in good health. CDR3 protein: CAWSSGQKSEKLFF. CDR3 in DNA: TGTGCCTGGAGTTCGGGACAGAAAAGCGAAAAACTGTTTTTT.